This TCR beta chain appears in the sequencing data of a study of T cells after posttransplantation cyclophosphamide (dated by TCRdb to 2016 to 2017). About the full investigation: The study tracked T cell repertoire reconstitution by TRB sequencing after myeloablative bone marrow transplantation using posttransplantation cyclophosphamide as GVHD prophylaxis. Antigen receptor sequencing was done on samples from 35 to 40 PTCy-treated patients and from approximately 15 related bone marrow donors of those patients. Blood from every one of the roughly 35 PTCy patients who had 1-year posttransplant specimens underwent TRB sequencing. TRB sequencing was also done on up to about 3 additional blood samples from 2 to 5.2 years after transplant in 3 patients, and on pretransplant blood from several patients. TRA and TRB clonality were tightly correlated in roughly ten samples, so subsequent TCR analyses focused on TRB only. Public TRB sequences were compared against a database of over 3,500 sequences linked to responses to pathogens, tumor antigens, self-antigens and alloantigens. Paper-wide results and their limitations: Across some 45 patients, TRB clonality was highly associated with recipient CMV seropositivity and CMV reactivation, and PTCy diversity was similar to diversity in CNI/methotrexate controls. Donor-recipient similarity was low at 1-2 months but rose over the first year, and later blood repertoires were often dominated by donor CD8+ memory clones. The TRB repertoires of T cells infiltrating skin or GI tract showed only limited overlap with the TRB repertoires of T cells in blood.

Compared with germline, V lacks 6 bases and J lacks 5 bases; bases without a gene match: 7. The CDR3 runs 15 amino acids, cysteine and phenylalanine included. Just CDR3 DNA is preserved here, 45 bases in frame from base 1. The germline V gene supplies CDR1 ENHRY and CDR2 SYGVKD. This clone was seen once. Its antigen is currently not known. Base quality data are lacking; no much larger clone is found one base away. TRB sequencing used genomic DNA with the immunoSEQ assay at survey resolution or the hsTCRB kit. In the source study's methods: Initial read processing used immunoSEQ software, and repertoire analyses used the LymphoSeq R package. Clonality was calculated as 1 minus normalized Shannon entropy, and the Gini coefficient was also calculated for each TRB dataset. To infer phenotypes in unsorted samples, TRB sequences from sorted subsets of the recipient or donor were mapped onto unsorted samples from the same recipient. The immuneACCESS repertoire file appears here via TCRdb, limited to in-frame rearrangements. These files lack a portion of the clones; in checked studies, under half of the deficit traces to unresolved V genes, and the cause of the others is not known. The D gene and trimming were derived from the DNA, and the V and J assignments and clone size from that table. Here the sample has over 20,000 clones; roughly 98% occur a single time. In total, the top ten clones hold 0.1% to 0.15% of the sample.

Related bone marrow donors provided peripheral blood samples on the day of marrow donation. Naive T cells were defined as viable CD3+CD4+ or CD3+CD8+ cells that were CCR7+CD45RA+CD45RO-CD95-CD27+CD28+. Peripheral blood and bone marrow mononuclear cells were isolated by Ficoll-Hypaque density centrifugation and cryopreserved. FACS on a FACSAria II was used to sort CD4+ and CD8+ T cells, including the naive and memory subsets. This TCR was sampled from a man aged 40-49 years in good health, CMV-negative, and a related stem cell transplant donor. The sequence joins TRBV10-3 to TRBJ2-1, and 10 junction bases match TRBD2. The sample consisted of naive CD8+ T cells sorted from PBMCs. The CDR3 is CAIRDTSGINNEQFF. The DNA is TGTGCCATCAGAGACACTAGCGGGATTAACAATGAGCAGTTCTTC.